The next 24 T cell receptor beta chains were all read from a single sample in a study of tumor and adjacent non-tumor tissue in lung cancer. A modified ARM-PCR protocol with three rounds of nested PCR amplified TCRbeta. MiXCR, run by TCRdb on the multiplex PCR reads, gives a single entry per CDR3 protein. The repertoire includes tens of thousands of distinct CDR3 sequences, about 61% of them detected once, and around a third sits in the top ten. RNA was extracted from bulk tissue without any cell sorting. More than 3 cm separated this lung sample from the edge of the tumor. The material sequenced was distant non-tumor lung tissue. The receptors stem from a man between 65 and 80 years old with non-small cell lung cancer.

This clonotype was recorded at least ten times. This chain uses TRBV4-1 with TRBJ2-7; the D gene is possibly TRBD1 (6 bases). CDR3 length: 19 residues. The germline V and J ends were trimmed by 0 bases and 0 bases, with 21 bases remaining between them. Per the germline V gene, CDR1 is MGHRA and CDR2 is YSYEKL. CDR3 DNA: TGCGCCAGCAGCCAAGAACTACCCACAGGGAGCGGAGGCTCCTACGAGCAGTACTTC. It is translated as CASSQELPTGSGGSYEQYF.

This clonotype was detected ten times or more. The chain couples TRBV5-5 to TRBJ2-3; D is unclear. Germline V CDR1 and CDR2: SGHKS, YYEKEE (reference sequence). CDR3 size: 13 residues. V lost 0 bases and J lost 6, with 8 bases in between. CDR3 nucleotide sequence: TGTGCCAGCAGCTTGGGCGATCGGGATACGCAGTATTTT. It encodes CASSLGDRDTQYF.

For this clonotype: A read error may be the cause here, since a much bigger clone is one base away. Written as DNA, the CDR3 is TGTGACAGCAGCGCTCGCGGGGGGACTAGCGGCTACGAGCAGTACTTC. Translation: CDSSARGGTSGYEQYF. This chain links TRBV7-2 with TRBJ2-7, with 11 bases that match TRBD2. The CDR3 is 16 residues long. Germline CDR1 is SGHTA and CDR2 is FQGNSA.

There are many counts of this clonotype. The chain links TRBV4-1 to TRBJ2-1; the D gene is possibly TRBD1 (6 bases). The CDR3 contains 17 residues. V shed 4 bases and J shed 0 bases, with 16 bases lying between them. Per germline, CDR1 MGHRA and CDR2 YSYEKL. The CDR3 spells CASSRSGGTSSYNEQFF. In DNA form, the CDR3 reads TGCGCCAGCAGCCGTAGTGGGGGCACGAGCTCCTACAATGAGCAGTTCTTC.

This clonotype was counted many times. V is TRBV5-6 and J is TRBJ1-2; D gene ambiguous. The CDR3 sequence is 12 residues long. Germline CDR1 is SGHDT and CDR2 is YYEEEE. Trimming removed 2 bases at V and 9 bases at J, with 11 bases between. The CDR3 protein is CASSLFEESYTF. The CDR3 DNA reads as TGTGCCAGCAGCTTATTCGAGGAAAGCTACACCTTC. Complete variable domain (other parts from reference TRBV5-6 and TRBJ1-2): DAGVTQSPTHLIKTRGQQVTLRCSPKSGHDTVSWYQQALGQGPQFIFQYYEEEERQRGNFPDRFSGHQFPNYSSELNVNALLLGDSALYLCASSLFEESYTFGSGTRLTVV.

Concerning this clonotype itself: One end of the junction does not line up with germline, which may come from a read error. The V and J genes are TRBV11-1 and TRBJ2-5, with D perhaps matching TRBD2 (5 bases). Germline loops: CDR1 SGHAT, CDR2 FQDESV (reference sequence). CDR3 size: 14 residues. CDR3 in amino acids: CANIRGDPQEIQYF. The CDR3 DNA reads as TGTGCCAACATCCGGGGTGATCCACAAGAGATCCAGTACTTC. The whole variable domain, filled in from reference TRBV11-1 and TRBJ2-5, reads EAEVAQSPRYKITEKSQAVAFWCDPISGHATLYWYRQILGQGPELLVQFQDESVVDDSQLPKDRFSAERLKGVDSTLKIQPAELGDSAMYLCANIRGDPQEIQYFGPGTRLLVL.

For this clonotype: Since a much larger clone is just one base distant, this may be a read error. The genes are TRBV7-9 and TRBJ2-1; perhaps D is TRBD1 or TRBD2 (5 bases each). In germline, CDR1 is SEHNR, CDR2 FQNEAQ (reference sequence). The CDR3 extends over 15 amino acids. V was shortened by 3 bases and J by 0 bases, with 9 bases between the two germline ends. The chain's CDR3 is CASSFRGTSYNEQFF. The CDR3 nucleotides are TGTGCCAGCAGCTTTAGAGGGACCTCCTACAATGAGCAGTTCTTC.

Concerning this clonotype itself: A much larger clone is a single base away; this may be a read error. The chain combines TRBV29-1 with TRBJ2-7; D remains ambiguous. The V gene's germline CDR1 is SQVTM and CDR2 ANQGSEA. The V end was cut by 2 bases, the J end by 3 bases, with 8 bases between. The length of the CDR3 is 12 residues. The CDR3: CSVEMALYEQYF. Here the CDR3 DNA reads TGCAGCGTTGAAATGGCCCTCTACGAGCAGTACTTC.

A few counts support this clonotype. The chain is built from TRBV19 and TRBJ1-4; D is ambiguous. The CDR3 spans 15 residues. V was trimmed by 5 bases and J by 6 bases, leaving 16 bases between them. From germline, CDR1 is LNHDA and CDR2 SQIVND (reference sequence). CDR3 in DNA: TGTGCCAGTAGTCTGCGTTGGAGGTCCGATGAAAAACTGTTTTTT. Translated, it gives CASSLRWRSDEKLFF.

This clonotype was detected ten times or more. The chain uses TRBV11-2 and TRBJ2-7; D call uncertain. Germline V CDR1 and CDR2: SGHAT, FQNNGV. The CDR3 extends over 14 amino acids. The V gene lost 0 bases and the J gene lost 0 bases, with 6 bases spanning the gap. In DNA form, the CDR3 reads TGTGCCAGCAGCTTAGATGGCCCCTCCTACGAGCAGTACTTC. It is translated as CASSLDGPSYEQYF.

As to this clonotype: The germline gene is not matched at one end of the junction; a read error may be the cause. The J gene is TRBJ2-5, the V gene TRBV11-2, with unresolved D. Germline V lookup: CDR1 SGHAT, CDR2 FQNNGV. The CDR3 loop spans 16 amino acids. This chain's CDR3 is CVSSLVDMGLRETQYF. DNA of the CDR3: TGTGTCAGCAGCTTAGTCGACATGGGATTGAGAGAGACCCAGTACTTC. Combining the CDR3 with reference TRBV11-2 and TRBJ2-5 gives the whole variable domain EAGVAQSPRYKIIEKRQSVAFWCNPISGHATLYWYQQILGQGPKLLIQFQNNGVVDDSQLPKDRFSAERLKGVDSTLKIQPAKLEDSAVYLCVSSLVDMGLRETQYFGPGTRLLVL.

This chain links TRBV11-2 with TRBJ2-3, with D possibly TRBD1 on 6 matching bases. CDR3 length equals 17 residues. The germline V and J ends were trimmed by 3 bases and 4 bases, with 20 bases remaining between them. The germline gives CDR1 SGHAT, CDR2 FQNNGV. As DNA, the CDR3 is TGTGCCAGCAGCTTGCACCCGGGACAACGCCACTCAGATACGCAGTATTTT. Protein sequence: CASSLHPGQRHSDTQYF.

The DNA of the CDR3 is TGTGCCATCAGTGACCGAATGGGGCAGTCCTACGAGCAGTACTTC. Translated, it gives CAISDRMGQSYEQYF. This chain connects TRBV10-3 to TRBJ2-7, with D maybe TRBD1 (5 bases). V lost 3 bases to trimming and J lost 1 base, with 13 bases between them. The CDR3 totals 15 residues. CDR1 and CDR2 from the germline V gene are ENHRY and SYGVKD.

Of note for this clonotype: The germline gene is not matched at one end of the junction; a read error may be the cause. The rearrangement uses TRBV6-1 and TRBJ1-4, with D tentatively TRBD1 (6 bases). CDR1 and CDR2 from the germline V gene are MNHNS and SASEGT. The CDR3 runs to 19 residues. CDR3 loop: CVSSVRFRDKQTTNEKLFF. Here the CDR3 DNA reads TGTGTCAGCAGTGTTCGCTTCCGGGACAAGCAAACAACTAATGAAAAACTGTTTTTT.

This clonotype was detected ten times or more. CDR3 bases: TGTGCCAGCAGTTACCAAGCGGGAGCCACAGATACGCAGTATTTT. It yields the protein CASSYQAGATDTQYF. The chain links TRBV6-5 to TRBJ2-3; 8 nucleotides agree with TRBD2. The germline gives CDR1 MNHEY, CDR2 SVGAGI. CDR3 length: 15 residues. J was trimmed by 2 bases and V by 2 bases; bases with no gene match: 3.

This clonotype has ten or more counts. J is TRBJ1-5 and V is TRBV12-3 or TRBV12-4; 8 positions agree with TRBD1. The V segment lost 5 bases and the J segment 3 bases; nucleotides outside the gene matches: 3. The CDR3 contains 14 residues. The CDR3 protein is CASSRTGLNQPQHF. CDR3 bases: TGTGCCAGCAGTCGGACAGGGCTCAATCAGCCCCAGCATTTT.

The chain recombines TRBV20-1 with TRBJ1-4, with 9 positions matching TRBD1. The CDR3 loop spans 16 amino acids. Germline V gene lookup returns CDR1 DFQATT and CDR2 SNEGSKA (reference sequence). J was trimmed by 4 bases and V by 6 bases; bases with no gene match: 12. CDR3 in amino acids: CSARPTGGWFNEKLFF. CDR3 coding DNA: TGCAGTGCCAGACCTACAGGGGGCTGGTTTAATGAAAAACTGTTTTTT.

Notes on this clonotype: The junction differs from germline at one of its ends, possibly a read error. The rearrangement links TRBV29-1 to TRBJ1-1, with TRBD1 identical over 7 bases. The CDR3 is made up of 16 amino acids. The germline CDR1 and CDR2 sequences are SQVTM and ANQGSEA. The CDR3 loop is CNANGQAGKRVTEASF. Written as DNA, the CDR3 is TGCAACGCTAATGGACAGGCAGGGAAGAGGGTAACTGAAGCTTCCTTT.

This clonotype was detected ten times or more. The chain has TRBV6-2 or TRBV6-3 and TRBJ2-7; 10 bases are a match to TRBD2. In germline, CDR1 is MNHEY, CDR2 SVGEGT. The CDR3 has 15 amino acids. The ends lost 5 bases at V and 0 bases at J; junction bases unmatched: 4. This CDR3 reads CASSPLAGASYEQYF. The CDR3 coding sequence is TGTGCCAGCAGTCCCCTAGCGGGGGCCTCCTACGAGCAGTACTTC.

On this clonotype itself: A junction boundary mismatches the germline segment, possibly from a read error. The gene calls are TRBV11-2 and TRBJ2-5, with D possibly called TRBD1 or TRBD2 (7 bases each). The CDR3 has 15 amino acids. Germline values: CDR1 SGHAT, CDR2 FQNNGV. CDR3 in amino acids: CADSLYRGGRETQYF. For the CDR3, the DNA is TGCGCCGACAGCTTATACAGGGGAGGGAGAGAGACCCAGTACTTC. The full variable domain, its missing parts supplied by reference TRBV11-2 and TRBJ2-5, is EAGVAQSPRYKIIEKRQSVAFWCNPISGHATLYWYQQILGQGPKLLIQFQNNGVVDDSQLPKDRFSAERLKGVDSTLKIQPAKLEDSAVYLCADSLYRGGRETQYFGPGTRLLVL.

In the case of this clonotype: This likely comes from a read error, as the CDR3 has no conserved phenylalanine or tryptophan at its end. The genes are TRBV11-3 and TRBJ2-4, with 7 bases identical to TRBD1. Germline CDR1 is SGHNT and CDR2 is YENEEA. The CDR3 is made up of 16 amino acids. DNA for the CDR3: TGTGCAGGCAGCTTGAACAGGGGTAATTCCAAAAACATTCAGTACATC. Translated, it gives CAGSLNRGNSKNIQYI.

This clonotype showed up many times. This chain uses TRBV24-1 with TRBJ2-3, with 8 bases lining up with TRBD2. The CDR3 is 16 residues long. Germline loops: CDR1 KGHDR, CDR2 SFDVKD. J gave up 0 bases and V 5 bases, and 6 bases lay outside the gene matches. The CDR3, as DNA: TGTGCCACCAGTGCTCCTAGCGGGTCCAGCACAGATACGCAGTATTTT. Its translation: CATSAPSGSSTDTQYF.

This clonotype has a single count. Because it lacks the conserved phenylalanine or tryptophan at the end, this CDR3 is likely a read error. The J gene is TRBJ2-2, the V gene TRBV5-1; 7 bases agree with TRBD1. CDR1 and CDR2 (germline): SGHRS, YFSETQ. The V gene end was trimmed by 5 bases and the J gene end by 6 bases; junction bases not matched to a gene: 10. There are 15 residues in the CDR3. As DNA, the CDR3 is TGCGCCAGCAGTTCGGGACAGCGAAACGCCGGGGAGCTGTTTATT. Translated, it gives CASSSGQRNAGELFI.

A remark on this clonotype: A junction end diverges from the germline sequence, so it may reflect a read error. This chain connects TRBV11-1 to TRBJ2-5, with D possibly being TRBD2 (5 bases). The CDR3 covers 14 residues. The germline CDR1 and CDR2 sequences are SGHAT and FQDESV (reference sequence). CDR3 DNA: TGCGCCAGCACTCGGGGTAATCCTCAAGAGACCCAGTACTTC. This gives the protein CASTRGNPQETQYF.